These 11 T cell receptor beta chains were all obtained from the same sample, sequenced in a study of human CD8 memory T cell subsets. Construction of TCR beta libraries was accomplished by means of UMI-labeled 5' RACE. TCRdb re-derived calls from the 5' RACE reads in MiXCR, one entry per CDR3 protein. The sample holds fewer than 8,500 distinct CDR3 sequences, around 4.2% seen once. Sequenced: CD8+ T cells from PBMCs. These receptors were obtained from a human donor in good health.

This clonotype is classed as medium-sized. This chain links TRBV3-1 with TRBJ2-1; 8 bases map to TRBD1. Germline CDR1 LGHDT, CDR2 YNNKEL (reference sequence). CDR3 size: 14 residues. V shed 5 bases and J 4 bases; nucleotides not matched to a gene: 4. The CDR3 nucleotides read TGTGCCAGCAGCTTCGGACAGGGTTACAATGAGCAGTTCTTC. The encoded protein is CASSFGQGYNEQFF.

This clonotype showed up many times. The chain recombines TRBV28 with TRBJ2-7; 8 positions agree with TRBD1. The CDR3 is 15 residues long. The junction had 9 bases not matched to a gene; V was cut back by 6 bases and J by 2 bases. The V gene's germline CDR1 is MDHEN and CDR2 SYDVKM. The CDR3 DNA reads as TGTGCCAGCAGCCCTACAGGGGGTTGGACCTACGAGCAGTACTTC. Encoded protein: CASSPTGGWTYEQYF.

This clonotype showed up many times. The CDR3 DNA is TGTGCCAGCAGCTTAGAGGGACTAGCGCCTAACAATGAGCAGTTCTTC. It codes for CASSLEGLAPNNEQFF. The rearrangement uses TRBV7-8 and TRBJ2-1, with 10 bases lining up with TRBD2. The CDR3 runs to 16 residues. The trim removed 1 base at V and 5 bases at J, leaving 5 bases unmatched. Germline V gene sequence: CDR1 SGHVS, CDR2 FQNEAQ.

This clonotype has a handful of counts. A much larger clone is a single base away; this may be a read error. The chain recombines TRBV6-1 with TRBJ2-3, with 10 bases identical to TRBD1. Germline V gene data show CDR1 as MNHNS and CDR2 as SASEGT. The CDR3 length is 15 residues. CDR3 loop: CASSAGTGAVDTRYF. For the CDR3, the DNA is TGTGCCAGCAGCGCCGGGACAGGGGCGGTGGATACGCGGTATTTT.

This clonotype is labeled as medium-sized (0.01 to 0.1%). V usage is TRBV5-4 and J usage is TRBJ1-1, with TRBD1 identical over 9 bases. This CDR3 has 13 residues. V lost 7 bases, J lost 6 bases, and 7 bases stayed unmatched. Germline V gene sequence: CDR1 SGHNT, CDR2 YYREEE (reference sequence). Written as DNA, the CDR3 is TGTGCCAGCCAAACAGGGGGCAACCCTGAAGCTTTCTTT. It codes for CASQTGGNPEAFF.

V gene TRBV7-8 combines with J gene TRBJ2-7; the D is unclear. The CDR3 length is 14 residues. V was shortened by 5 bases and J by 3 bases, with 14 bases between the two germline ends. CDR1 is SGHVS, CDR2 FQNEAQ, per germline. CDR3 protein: CASSPLGRDYEQYF. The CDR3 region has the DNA TGTGCCAGCAGCCCCCTCGGTCGCGACTACGAGCAGTACTTC.

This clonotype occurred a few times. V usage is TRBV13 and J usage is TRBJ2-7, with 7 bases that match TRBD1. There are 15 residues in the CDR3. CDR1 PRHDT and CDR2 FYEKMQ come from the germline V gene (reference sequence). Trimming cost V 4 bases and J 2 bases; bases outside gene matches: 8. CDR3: CASSYTGTDPYEQYF. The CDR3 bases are TGTGCCAGCAGCTACACCGGGACAGACCCCTACGAGCAGTACTTC.

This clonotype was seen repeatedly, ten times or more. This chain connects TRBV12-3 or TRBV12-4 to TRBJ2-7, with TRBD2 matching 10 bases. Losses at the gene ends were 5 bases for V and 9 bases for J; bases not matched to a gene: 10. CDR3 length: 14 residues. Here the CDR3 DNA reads TGTGCCAGCAGTCCGGGACTAGCGAGTCGGAGGCAGTACTTC. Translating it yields CASSPGLASRRQYF.

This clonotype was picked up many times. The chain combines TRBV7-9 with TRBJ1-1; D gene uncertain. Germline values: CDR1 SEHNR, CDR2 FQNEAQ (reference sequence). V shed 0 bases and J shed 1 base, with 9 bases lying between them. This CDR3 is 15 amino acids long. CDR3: CASSLAVSGNTEAFF. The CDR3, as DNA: TGTGCCAGCAGCTTAGCGGTTTCAGGGAACACTGAAGCTTTCTTT.

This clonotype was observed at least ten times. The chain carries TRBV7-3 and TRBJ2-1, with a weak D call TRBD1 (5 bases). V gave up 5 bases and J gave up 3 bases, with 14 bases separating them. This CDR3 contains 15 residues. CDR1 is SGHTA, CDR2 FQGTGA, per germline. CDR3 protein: CASSPHQGSYNEQFF. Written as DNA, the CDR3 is TGTGCCAGCAGCCCCCATCAGGGTAGCTACAATGAGCAGTTCTTC.

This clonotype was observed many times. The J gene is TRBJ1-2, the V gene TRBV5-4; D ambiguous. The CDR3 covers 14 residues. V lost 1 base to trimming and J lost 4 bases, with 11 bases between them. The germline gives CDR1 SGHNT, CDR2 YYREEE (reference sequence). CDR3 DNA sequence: TGTGCCAGCAGCTTGTCCGGCACGACCTATGGCTACACCTTC. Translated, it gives CASSLSGTTYGYTF. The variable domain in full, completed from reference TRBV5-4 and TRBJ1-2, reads ETGVTQSPTHLIKTRGQQVTLRCSSQSGHNTVSWYQQALGQGPQFIFQYYREEENGRGNFPPRFSGLQFPNYSSELNVNALELDDSALYLCASSLSGTTYGYTFGSGTRLTVV.